Listed below are T cell receptor beta chains from one sample, sequenced in a study of blood T cell repertoires in COVID-19. Produced via immunoSEQ multiplex PCR; TCRdb's table is partial and in-frame only. The sample consists of some 300,000 clones, 80% to 90% of them appearing once. Material for sequencing was peripheral blood. The receptors derive from a woman between 50 and 59 years old with COVID-19, enrolled during active disease. Both conserved end residues are part of each CDR3. The D gene is left open where the match is weak. Rows give clone size only sometimes, using once, few, many, or a class for an expanded clone.

CDR3 length | J gene | V gene | D gene | clone size | CDR3 protein | CDR3 DNA
15 | TRBJ1-5 | TRBV7-8 | - | few | CASSSWTDKNQPQHF | TGTGCCAGCAGCTCATGGACGGACAAAAATCAGCCCCAGCATTTT
13 | TRBJ2-7 | TRBV5-1 | TRBD2 | - | CASSISGGYEQYF | TGCGCCAGCAGCATAAGCGGGGGCTACGAGCAGTACTTC
15 | TRBJ1-1 | TRBV7-8 | - | - | CASSHLTPGDTEAFF | TGTGCCAGCAGCCACTTGACCCCAGGGGACACTGAAGCTTTCTTT
14 | TRBJ1-2 | TRBV5-1 | - | - | CASSLGSLENGYTF | TGCGCCAGCAGCTTGGGTTCTTTGGAGAATGGCTACACCTTC
14 | TRBJ2-3 | TRBV6-5 | - | - | CASRYRRVADTQYF | TGTGCCAGCAGATATAGGAGAGTGGCAGATACGCAGTATTTT
15 | TRBJ1-4 | TRBV7-9 | - | - | CASSLAIPGNEKLFF | TGTGCCAGCAGCTTAGCGATACCAGGGAATGAAAAACTGTTTTTT
19 | TRBJ1-2 | TRBV5-6 | TRBD1 | - | CASSLVFMGRGRTNYGYTF | TGTGCCAGCAGCTTGGTGTTTATGGGCAGGGGGCGAACTAACTATGGCTACACCTTC
17 | TRBJ1-4 | TRBV7-9 | - | - | CASSLSSSRRYNEKLFF | TGTGCCAGCAGCTTAAGTTCATCCCGTAGATATAATGAAAAACTGTTTTTT
14 | TRBJ1-6 | TRBV11-3 | - | once | CASSLLDSNSPLHF | TGTGCCAGCAGCTTACTGGACAGTAATTCACCCCTCCACTTT
11 | TRBJ1-2 | TRBV6-5 | - | - | CASRRGGGYTF | TGTGCCAGCAGGAGGGGGGGTGGCTACACCTTC
16 | TRBJ2-7 | TRBV5-4 | TRBD2 | - | CASSLWTSGSSYEQYF | TGTGCCAGCAGCTTGTGGACTAGCGGGAGTTCCTACGAGCAGTACTTC
15 | TRBJ2-7 | TRBV4-1 | TRBD1 | once | CASSQDPDRGYEQYF | TGCGCCAGCAGCCAAGACCCGGACAGGGGGTACGAGCAGTACTTC
19 | TRBJ2-1 | TRBV3-1/TRBV3-2 | TRBD2 | - | CASSQDFESGRTSYNEQFF | TGTGCCAGCAGCCAAGATTTTGAGAGCGGGAGGACTTCCTACAATGAGCAGTTCTTC
16 | TRBJ1-3 | TRBV19 | - | - | CASSSPGDASGNTIYF | TGTGCCAGTAGTTCACCAGGGGACGCCTCTGGAAACACCATATATTTT
16 | TRBJ1-1 | TRBV5-1 | - | - | CASSLGAPAGNTEAFF | TGCGCCAGCAGCTTGGGAGCCCCCGCCGGGAACACTGAAGCTTTCTTT
16 | TRBJ1-1 | TRBV7-2 | TRBD1 | - | CASSLRTGQGNTEAFF | TGTGCCAGCAGCTTAAGAACGGGACAGGGGAACACTGAAGCTTTCTTT
16 | TRBJ2-1 | TRBV19 | - | - | CASSIRSEISYNEQFF | TGTGCCAGTAGTATCCGATCAGAAATCTCCTACAATGAGCAGTTCTTC
15 | TRBJ2-2 | TRBV4-1 | TRBD1 | - | CASSQDVQGAGELFF | TGCGCCAGCAGCCAAGATGTGCAGGGGGCCGGGGAGCTGTTTTTT
14 | TRBJ1-1 | TRBV19 | - | - | CASRNQGSNTEAFF | TGTGCCAGTAGGAACCAGGGCTCGAACACTGAAGCTTTCTTT
15 | TRBJ2-7 | TRBV15 | TRBD2 | once | CATSRVLAGAGEQYF | TGTGCCACCAGCAGAGTTCTAGCGGGAGCGGGCGAGCAGTACTTC
13 | TRBJ2-3 | TRBV12-3/TRBV12-4 | - | - | CASVPYSTDTQYF | TGTGCCAGCGTGCCCTATAGCACAGATACGCAGTATTTT
16 | TRBJ2-5 | TRBV12-5 | TRBD2 | - | CASGLGLAGASGTQYF | TGTGCTAGTGGCCTGGGGCTAGCGGGAGCATCCGGGACCCAGTACTTC
16 | TRBJ2-5 | TRBV15 | - | - | CATSREGGTVSKTQYF | TGTGCCACCAGCAGAGAAGGAGGGACAGTTTCTAAAACCCAGTACTTC
12 | TRBJ1-4 | TRBV5-1 | - | few | CASRANNEKLFF | TGCGCCAGCAGAGCAAATAATGAAAAACTGTTTTTT
10 | TRBJ1-1 | TRBV6-5 | - | - | CASGHTEAFF | TGTGCGTCAGGGCATACTGAAGCTTTCTTT
14 | TRBJ2-1 | TRBV4-1 | - | - | CASSQPGTDNEQFF | TGCGCCAGCAGCCAACCCGGGACTGACAATGAGCAGTTCTTC
13 | TRBJ1-2 | TRBV9 | - | - | CASSPGTVYGYTF | TGTGCCAGCAGCCCCGGGACTGTTTATGGCTACACCTTC
13 | TRBJ1-2 | TRBV5-8 | - | - | CASSSRHGDGYTF | TGTGCCAGCAGCTCCCGCCATGGAGATGGCTACACCTTC
12 | TRBJ1-3 | TRBV11-2 | - | - | CASSFLGNTIYF | TGTGCCAGCAGCTTTCTTGGAAACACCATATATTTT
14 | TRBJ2-1 | TRBV6-5 | - | - | CASRGGRPYNEQFF | TGTGCCAGCAGAGGCGGGCGTCCCTACAATGAGCAGTTCTTC
14 | TRBJ2-5 | TRBV3-1/TRBV3-2 | - | - | CASSQETGLETQYF | TGTGCCAGCAGCCAAGAAACAGGGCTAGAGACCCAGTACTTC
15 | TRBJ2-3 | TRBV6-5 | - | - | CASSSGGPLSGTQYF | TGTGCCAGCAGTTCCGGGGGGCCTTTGTCTGGGACGCAGTATTTT
13 | TRBJ2-1 | TRBV7-8 | TRBD1 | - | CASSWTGYNEQFF | TGTGCCAGCAGCTGGACAGGATACAATGAGCAGTTCTTC
14 | TRBJ1-2 | TRBV6-5 | - | - | CASSYQGSNYGYTF | TGTGCCAGCAGTTACCAGGGGTCGAACTATGGCTACACCTTC
17 | TRBJ1-2 | TRBV18 | TRBD1 | - | CASSPLPAGQANYGYTF | TGTGCCAGCTCACCCCTTCCCGCGGGACAGGCTAACTATGGCTACACCTTC
14 | TRBJ2-7 | TRBV6-5 | TRBD1 | - | CASSPSTGVDEQYF | TGTGCCAGCAGTCCATCGACAGGGGTGGACGAGCAGTACTTC
14 | TRBJ1-5 | TRBV24-1 | TRBD1 | - | CATSEPGQGATQHF | TGTGCCACCAGTGAACCCGGACAGGGGGCAACCCAGCATTTT
12 | TRBJ1-2 | TRBV29-1 | TRBD1 | - | CSVAGQGNGYTF | TGCAGCGTTGCAGGACAGGGGAATGGCTACACCTTC
14 | TRBJ1-1 | TRBV7-2 | - | - | CASSLLQMNTEAFF | TGTGCCAGCAGCTTACTGCAGATGAACACTGAAGCTTTCTTT
13 | TRBJ2-5 | TRBV19 | - | - | CASSISQQETQYF | TGTGCCAGTAGTATCAGTCAGCAAGAGACCCAGTACTTC
12 | TRBJ2-3 | TRBV7-2 | - | - | CASSPGTDTQYF | TGTGCCAGCAGCCCGGGCACAGATACGCAGTATTTT
16 | TRBJ2-1 | TRBV7-2 | TRBD1 | - | CASSIGTGGIYNEQFF | TGTGCCAGCAGCATCGGGACAGGGGGAATCTACAATGAGCAGTTCTTC
13 | TRBJ2-5 | TRBV5-5 | TRBD1 | - | CASSLEGAMPQYF | TGTGCCAGCAGCTTGGAGGGGGCCATGCCCCAGTACTTC
13 | TRBJ2-2 | TRBV30 | - | - | CAWRARNTGELFF | TGTGCCTGGAGGGCACGGAACACCGGGGAGCTGTTTTTT
13 | TRBJ2-5 | TRBV24-1 | - | - | CATSGGVVETQYF | TGTGCCACCAGTGGGGGGGTAGTAGAGACCCAGTACTTC
14 | TRBJ2-7 | TRBV19 | - | - | CASSISLEGDEQYF | TGTGCCAGTAGTATCAGCTTAGAGGGCGACGAGCAGTACTTC
16 | TRBJ2-1 | TRBV5-1 | - | - | CASSVTGTISYNEQFF | TGCGCCAGCAGCGTCACAGGAACAATCTCCTACAATGAGCAGTTCTTC
13 | TRBJ2-7 | TRBV7-8 | - | - | CASSRSYGYEQYF | TGTGCCAGCAGCCGTTCCTACGGCTACGAGCAGTACTTC
14 | TRBJ2-2 | TRBV2 | - | few | CASRRDLNTGELFF | TGTGCCAGCAGACGGGACTTAAACACCGGGGAGCTGTTTTTT
13 | TRBJ1-2 | TRBV12-3/TRBV12-4 | TRBD1 | - | CASSPGQGYGYTF | TGTGCCAGCAGTCCGGGACAGGGCTATGGCTACACCTTC
15 | TRBJ2-7 | TRBV11-2 | - | - | CASSLEAQPGYEQYF | TGTGCCAGCAGCTTAGAAGCTCAACCGGGCTACGAGCAGTACTTC
15 | TRBJ2-1 | TRBV6-1 | - | - | CASSEGTPGYNEQFF | TGTGCCAGCAGTGAAGGGACCCCAGGGTACAATGAGCAGTTCTTC
15 | TRBJ2-7 | TRBV5-1 | TRBD2 | - | CASSPLAGGPSEQYF | TGCGCCAGCAGCCCTCTAGCGGGAGGGCCGAGTGAGCAGTACTTC
14 | TRBJ1-4 | TRBV19 | TRBD1 | - | CASSATGSSEKLFF | TGTGCCAGTAGTGCGACAGGGTCTTCTGAAAAACTGTTTTTT
14 | TRBJ2-5 | TRBV5-4 | TRBD2 | - | CASSLAGGGETQYF | TGTGCCAGCAGCTTGGCCGGGGGAGGGGAGACCCAGTACTTC
14 | TRBJ1-2 | TRBV11-2 | - | - | CASSFPDNPYGYTF | TGTGCCAGCAGCTTTCCCGACAACCCCTATGGCTACACCTTC
12 | TRBJ2-7 | TRBV6-1 | - | - | CASSETRGEQYF | TGTGCCAGCAGTGAAACTCGGGGGGAGCAGTACTTC
14 | TRBJ1-2 | TRBV24-1 | - | - | CATSDLLRSYGYTF | TGTGCCACCAGTGATTTGTTGAGGAGCTATGGCTACACCTTC
13 | TRBJ1-4 | TRBV7-9 | - | - | CASSPPYFEKLFF | TGTGCCAGCAGCCCCCCGTACTTTGAAAAACTGTTTTTT